These 21 T cell receptor beta chains were all obtained from the same sample, sequenced in a study of blood T cells in healthy people across ages. It was with a sample-barcoded 5' primer and a J-beta primer mix that a second PCR of roughly 7 to 12 cycles was run. MiXCR, run by TCRdb on the 5' RACE reads, gives a single entry per CDR3 protein. There are roughly 900,000 distinct CDR3 sequences in the sample; about 44% occur only once, and 13% lies in the top ten. The sequencing input was blood. The source of these receptors is a man aged 30 to 39 in good health.

The gene calls are TRBV28 and TRBJ2-7, with 11 bases fitting TRBD2. V shed 6 bases and J 3 bases; nucleotides not matched to a gene: 4. The CDR3 spans 14 residues. Per the germline V gene, CDR1 is MDHEN and CDR2 is SYDVKM. In DNA form, the CDR3 reads TGTGCCAGCAGAGGGACTAGCGGTTTCTACGAGCAGTACTTC. This translates into CASRGTSGFYEQYF.

This clonotype came up a few times. The chain couples TRBV27 to TRBJ1-6; D might be TRBD1 (5 bases). V dropped 6 bases and J dropped 5 bases, with 11 bases sitting between them. This CDR3 has 14 residues. Germline CDR1 reads MNHEY; CDR2 reads SMNVEV (reference sequence). This CDR3 is CASSQLGDNSPLHF. The CDR3 DNA is TGTGCCAGCAGCCAGCTAGGGGATAATTCACCCCTCCACTTT.

In its sample, this clonotype was seen a few times. The chain links TRBV6-6 to TRBJ1-1; 10 bases map to TRBD1. The CDR3 extends over 16 amino acids. V trimming: 5 bases; J trimming: 1 base; junction bases outside the gene matches: 7. Looked up from germline, CDR1 is MNHNY and CDR2 is SVGAGI (reference sequence). The CDR3 DNA sequence: TGTGCCAGCAGTACGGGACAGGGGCGGGGGAACACTGAAGCTTTCTTT. This codes for CASSTGQGRGNTEAFF.

CDR3 bases: TGTGCCAGCACCGGAGATTCCCGCTATGGCTACACCTTC. Translating it yields CASTGDSRYGYTF. This chain links TRBV9 with TRBJ1-2; D remains ambiguous. Germline CDR1 is SGDLS and CDR2 is YYNGEE. Trimming left V 6 bases short and J 4 bases short, with 13 bases between. The CDR3 is made up of 13 amino acids. The full variable domain, completed using reference TRBV9 and TRBJ1-2, is DSGVTQTPKHLITATGQRVTLRCSPRSGDLSVYWYQQSLDQGLQFLIQYYNGEERAKGNILERFSAQQFPDLHSELNLSSLELGDSALYFCASTGDSRYGYTFGSGTRLTVV.

The chain couples TRBV27 to TRBJ1-1, with 7 bases that match TRBD1. V dropped 7 bases and J dropped 4; count of bases not matched to a gene: 15. The CDR3 has 16 amino acids. Germline loops: CDR1 MNHEY, CDR2 SMNVEV (reference sequence). CDR3 coding DNA: TGTGCCAGCACTTACGGCCGAGGGGGCAAGGGCACTGAAGCTTTCTTT. Protein: CASTYGRGGKGTEAFF.

A note on this clonotype: Its ends do not fully match the called genes, so a read error is possible. This chain uses TRBV6-1 with TRBJ2-1; D call uncertain. Looked up from germline, CDR1 is MNHNS and CDR2 is SASEGT. The length of the CDR3 is 19 residues. The chain's CDR3 is CASSEPYYTTPSAYTEQFF. In DNA, the CDR3 is TGTGCCAGCAGTGAACCCTACTATACGACCCCAAGCGCCTACACTGAGCAGTTCTTC.

At least ten counts were recorded for this clonotype. This rearrangement joins TRBV2 to TRBJ2-7; D gene uncertain. Germline V gene lookup returns CDR1 SNHLY and CDR2 FYNNEI. Trimming took off 3 bases at V and 2 bases at J, with 5 bases between the two ends. CDR3 length: 12 residues. The CDR3 protein is CASSDVAYEQYF. The DNA for the CDR3 is TGTGCCAGCAGTGATGTGGCCTACGAGCAGTACTTC.

This clonotype was seen a handful of times. In DNA form, the CDR3 reads TGCGCCAGCAGCCTACGCCCCACTGAAGCTTTCTTT. Translated, it gives CASSLRPTEAFF. V and J are TRBV4-1 and TRBJ1-1; no firm D call. The germline V and J ends were trimmed by 4 bases and 4 bases, with 7 bases remaining between them. The germline V gene encodes CDR1 MGHRA and CDR2 YSYEKL. This CDR3 spans 12 amino acids.

J is TRBJ2-7 and V is TRBV18, with 10 nucleotides matching TRBD1. This CDR3 is built from 15 residues. The J segment lost 5 bases and the V segment lost 3 bases, leaving 7 bases of the junction unmatched. Germline CDR1 is KGHSH and CDR2 is LQKENI. CDR3 sequence (DNA): TGTGCCAGCTCACCTAGACAGGGGGCTATGGACGAGCAGTACTTC. This codes for CASSPRQGAMDEQYF.

V is TRBV3-1 and J is TRBJ2-7; 10 nucleotides match TRBD1. V dropped 1 base and J dropped 6; count of bases not matched to a gene: 9. The CDR3 loop spans 16 amino acids. Germline assignment: CDR1 LGHDT and CDR2 YNNKEL (reference sequence). This CDR3 reads CASSQAGQGLYSEQYF. DNA of the CDR3: TGTGCCAGCAGCCAAGCGGGACAGGGGTTGTATAGCGAGCAGTACTTC.

This chain joins TRBV6-1 and TRBJ1-2; D is unresolved. The V gene's germline CDR1 is MNHNS and CDR2 SASEGT. Trimming shortened V by 0 bases and J by 5 bases, and 10 bases separated the two germline ends. This CDR3 is built from 14 residues. The CDR3 here is CASSEASGPYGYTF. CDR3 coding DNA: TGTGCCAGCAGTGAAGCGTCAGGTCCTTATGGCTACACCTTC.

The rearrangement links TRBV27 to TRBJ2-5, with 10 bases identical to TRBD1. The trim removed 5 bases at V and 13 bases at J, leaving 7 bases unmatched. The CDR3 consists of 12 residues. The germline V gene has CDR1 MNHEY and CDR2 SMNVEV (reference sequence). CDR3 DNA sequence: TGTGCCAGCAGTCGACGGGGACAGGGGACGTACTTC. This gives the protein CASSRRGQGTYF.

This chain links TRBV7-8 with TRBJ2-7, with 10 bases matching TRBD2. V shed 6 bases, J shed 8 bases, and the junction held 4 bases outside the gene matches. This CDR3 has 12 residues. Germline assignment: CDR1 SGHVS and CDR2 FQNEAQ. As DNA, the CDR3 is TGTGCCAGCAGTACTAGCGGGGCAAAGCAGTACTTC. Its translation: CASSTSGAKQYF.

V usage is TRBV2 and J usage is TRBJ2-2; D not certain. This CDR3 has 15 amino acids. Deletions cut 1 base from V and 6 bases from J, with 12 bases between. Germline V gene data show CDR1 as SNHLY and CDR2 as FYNNEI. The DNA of the CDR3 is TGTGCCAGCAGTGAAGAGGTACCGCGCGCCGGGGAGCTGTTTTTT. It encodes CASSEEVPRAGELFF. Variable domain in full (rest from reference TRBV2 and TRBJ2-2): EPEVTQTPSHQVTQMGQEVILRCVPISNHLYFYWYRQILGQKVEFLVSFYNNEISEKSEIFDDQFSVERPDGSNFTLKIRSTKLEDSAMYFCASSEEVPRAGELFFGEGSRLTVL.

This clonotype was counted a few times. This rearrangement joins TRBV7-2 to TRBJ1-5; D remains ambiguous. The CDR3 totals 16 residues. Germline CDR1 reads SGHTA; CDR2 reads FQGNSA. The germline V and J ends were trimmed by 5 bases and 5 bases, with 19 bases remaining between them. The CDR3 DNA is TGTGCCAGCAGCCTTCGGATGGGAGGGCAGGATCAGCCCCAGCATTTT. Translating gives CASSLRMGGQDQPQHF.

The chain employs TRBV7-2 and TRBJ2-1; 7 bases are shared with TRBD1. Germline V gives CDR1 SGHTA, CDR2 FQGNSA. V lost 2 bases and J lost 13; bases outside the gene matches: 5. There are 12 residues in the CDR3. The chain's CDR3 is CTSSLRWDRQFF. The CDR3 DNA follows: TGTACCAGCAGCTTAAGGTGGGACAGACAGTTCTTC.

This clonotype was picked up a small number of times. The chain is built from TRBV4-2 and TRBJ2-4; D is ambiguous. Trimming cost V 5 bases and J 4 bases, with 12 bases left between them. CDR1 LGHNA and CDR2 YNFKEQ come from the germline V gene. The CDR3 extends over 14 amino acids. DNA for the CDR3: TGTGCCAGCAGCTCTCGTCCCGTGAAAAACATTCAGTACTTC. As protein: CASSSRPVKNIQYF.

The V gene is TRBV7-2, the J gene TRBJ1-2; 7 positions match TRBD1. The CDR3 spans 16 residues. Per the germline V gene, CDR1 is SGHTA and CDR2 is FQGNSA. V was pared by 1 base and J by 4 bases, with 9 bases of the junction left unmatched. CDR3 bases: TGTGCCAGCAGCTTAGGGACAGGTCCCTCTGTCTATGGCTACACCTTC. It encodes CASSLGTGPSVYGYTF. The complete variable domain, with remaining parts taken from reference TRBV7-2 and TRBJ1-2, reads GAGVSQSPSNKVTEKGKDVELRCDPISGHTALYWYRQSLGQGLEFLIYFQGNSAPDKSGLPSDRFSAERTGGSVSTLTIQRTQQEDSAVYLCASSLGTGPSVYGYTFGSGTRLTVV.

The chain combines TRBV6-2 or TRBV6-3 with TRBJ2-7, with unresolved D. The CDR3 runs to 13 residues. V shed 7 bases and J shed 2 bases, with 12 bases lying between them. Per germline, CDR1 MNHEY and CDR2 SVGEGT. The CDR3 reads CASNPEVTYEQYF. The CDR3, as DNA: TGTGCCAGCAACCCGGAAGTAACCTACGAGCAGTACTTC.

The chain combines TRBV6-1 with TRBJ1-4; D is uncertain. Germline values: CDR1 MNHNS, CDR2 SASEGT. V was cut by 3 bases and J by 8 bases, with 1 base left in between. There are 10 residues in the CDR3. In DNA, the CDR3 is TGTGCCAGCAGTGACGAAAAACTGTTTTTT. Its protein product is CASSDEKLFF.

The chain has TRBV18 and TRBJ2-1; D is unclear. The germline V and J ends were trimmed by 2 bases and 6 bases, with 17 bases remaining between them. The germline V gene encodes CDR1 KGHSH and CDR2 LQKENI. The CDR3 is 16 residues long. CDR3 DNA sequence: TGTGCCAGCTCACCATTGGGCCGCCAAGTTACCAATGAGCAGTTCTTC. Protein sequence: CASSPLGRQVTNEQFF.